These 24 T cell receptor beta chains originate from one sample sequenced in a study of T cell repertoires in aging, cancer and after chemotherapy. A mixed TRB-A/B primer pool amplified rearranged TRB by multiplex touch-down PCR. TCRdb re-derived calls from the multiplex PCR reads in MiXCR, one entry per CDR3 protein. This sample has fewer than 13,000 distinct CDR3 sequences, with about 32% found just once. The template was genomic DNA from peripheral blood, not RNA. Input material: blood. All receptors come from a human donor in good health.

The chain links TRBV12-3 or TRBV12-4 to TRBJ1-1, with D perhaps TRBD1 (6 bases). The CDR3 loop spans 15 amino acids. Trimming pared 8 bases from V and 2 bases from J, leaving 18 bases between. The CDR3 bases are TGTGCCAGCGCAAGGGGACATCCAAGAAACACTGAAGCTTTCTTT. This gives the protein CASARGHPRNTEAFF.

The rearrangement links TRBV12-3 or TRBV12-4 to TRBJ1-6; no firm D call. V shed 7 bases and J shed 7 bases, with 11 bases lying between them. The CDR3 runs to 13 residues. The CDR3 sequence is CASNMDGNSPLHF. CDR3 DNA: TGTGCCAGCAATATGGACGGGAATTCACCCCTCCACTTT.

There are a few counts of this clonotype. The chain joins TRBV6-2 or TRBV6-3 to TRBJ2-1; 8 nucleotides match TRBD1. CDR3 length: 17 residues. Germline CDR1 reads MNHEY; CDR2 reads SVGEGT. With V trimmed by 5 bases and J by 0 bases, 9 bases remained unmatched. The CDR3 loop reads CASSPRTGKYSYNEQFF. CDR3 bases: TGTGCCAGCAGTCCAAGGACAGGGAAATACTCCTACAATGAGCAGTTCTTC.

The chain has TRBV19 and TRBJ1-5; TRBD1 is a possible D gene (6 bases). Germline V CDR1 and CDR2: LNHDA, SQIVND (reference sequence). CDR3 length equals 14 residues. Between the trimmed V and J ends, which lost 4 bases and 8 bases, there was a span of 15 bases. The DNA for the CDR3 is TGTGCCAGTAGTACCGGACAGCCCTTCAAGCCCCAGCATTTT. Amino acid sequence: CASSTGQPFKPQHF.

V gene TRBV5-6 combines with J gene TRBJ2-1; maybe TRBD2 (6 bases). The V and J ends lost 3 bases and 4 bases respectively, with 14 bases between them. CDR1 and CDR2 from the germline V gene are SGHDT and YYEEEE. The CDR3 has 15 residues. CDR3 coding DNA: TGTGCCAGCAGCTCGGGACTGTCAGCGTACAATGAGCAGTTCTTC. Its protein is CASSSGLSAYNEQFF. The complete variable domain, with remaining parts taken from reference TRBV5-6 and TRBJ2-1, reads DAGVTQSPTHLIKTRGQQVTLRCSPKSGHDTVSWYQQALGQGPQFIFQYYEEEERQRGNFPDRFSGHQFPNYSSELNVNALLLGDSALYLCASSSGLSAYNEQFFGPGTRLTVL.

V usage is TRBV7-2 and J usage is TRBJ1-6; TRBD1 is a possible D gene (5 bases). Per germline, CDR1 SGHTA and CDR2 FQGNSA. The CDR3 spans 15 residues. Deletions cut 7 bases from V and 7 bases from J, with 17 bases between. The DNA for the CDR3 is TGTGCCAGCACCCGGACAAGAGTTGGAAATTCACCCCTCCACTTT. Translating it yields CASTRTRVGNSPLHF.

The CDR3 DNA sequence: TGTGCCAGCAGCTTAGCACTAGCGGGAGGCACGCAGTATTTT. Translated: CASSLALAGGTQYF. V is TRBV11-3 and J is TRBJ2-3; 12 positions agree with TRBD2. This CDR3 is built from 14 residues. The ends lost 1 base at V and 9 bases at J; junction bases unmatched: 2. Per germline, CDR1 SGHNT and CDR2 YENEEA.

In this sample, this clonotype turned up a few times. This chain's CDR3 is CASKIQRDNEQFF. The DNA of the CDR3 is TGTGCCAGCAAAATACAGAGAGACAATGAGCAGTTCTTC. This chain uses TRBV6-1 with TRBJ2-1, with D unresolved. The CDR3 has 13 residues. Looked up from germline, CDR1 is MNHNS and CDR2 is SASEGT. Trimming removed 7 bases at V and 5 bases at J, with 12 bases between.

This clonotype is labeled as medium-sized. The chain links TRBV5-6 to TRBJ1-1; D unresolved. CDR3 size: 14 residues. The germline V gene has CDR1 SGHDT and CDR2 YYEEEE. V was cut by 2 bases and J by 5 bases, with 13 bases left in between. The CDR3 protein is CASSFGPGRTEAFF. The DNA for the CDR3 is TGTGCCAGCAGCTTTGGTCCCGGGAGGACTGAAGCTTTCTTT.

This clonotype is labeled as medium-sized. This rearrangement joins TRBV30 to TRBJ2-7; possibly TRBD1 for D (6 bases). With 0 bases removed from V and 4 bases from J, the gap between germline ends came to 7 bases. Germline assignment: CDR1 GTSNPN and CDR2 SVGIG (reference sequence). This CDR3 is 12 amino acids long. This CDR3 reads CAWSVDRYEQYF. CDR3 nucleotide sequence: TGTGCCTGGAGTGTAGACAGGTACGAGCAGTACTTC.

J is TRBJ2-1 and V is TRBV30; 11 bases line up with TRBD2. Germline V lookup: CDR1 GTSNPN, CDR2 SVGIG (reference sequence). The CDR3 is 14 amino acids. The V segment lost 1 base and the J segment 7 bases; nucleotides outside the gene matches: 3. The DNA for the CDR3 is TGTGCCTGGAGTGGACTAGCGGGATGGAATGAGCAGTTCTTC. It translates to CAWSGLAGWNEQFF.

V usage is TRBV6-1 and J usage is TRBJ2-1; the D is unclear. This CDR3 is built from 13 residues. V was trimmed by 4 bases and J by 10 bases, leaving 14 bases between them. The germline gives CDR1 MNHNS, CDR2 SASEGT. The CDR3 region has the DNA TGTGCCAGCAGTGTCTCCCCCTCCTACGAGCAGTTCTTC. It codes for CASSVSPSYEQFF.

The chain couples TRBV7-7 to TRBJ1-1, with D perhaps TRBD1 (5 bases). The V gene's germline CDR1 is SSHAT and CDR2 FNYEAQ (reference sequence). Trimming removed 2 bases at V and 4 bases at J, with 17 bases between. The CDR3 length is 16 residues. CDR3 sequence (DNA): TGTGCCAGCAGCTTATTAAGGGGCGTTGAACGCACTGAAGCTTTCTTT. Translated: CASSLLRGVERTEAFF.

The V and J genes are TRBV6-5 and TRBJ1-2, with D possibly matching TRBD1 (5 bases). The V gene lost 0 bases and the J gene lost 4 bases, with 6 bases spanning the gap. This CDR3 spans 13 amino acids. Germline V gene lookup returns CDR1 MNHEY and CDR2 SVGAGI. The CDR3 coding sequence is TGTGCCAGCAGTTACTCGAGGGGCTATGGCTACACCTTC. Translation: CASSYSRGYGYTF.

This clonotype was seen more than once but under ten times. This chain uses TRBV27 with TRBJ2-7; 8 bases fit TRBD1. The CDR3 covers 18 residues. V was clipped by 6 bases and J by 1 base; unmatched bases: 17. Germline-derived CDR1 and CDR2 are MNHEY and SMNVEV (reference sequence). The CDR3 loop is CASRTTQGVASRSYEQYF. The CDR3, as DNA: TGTGCCAGCAGGACCACACAGGGGGTTGCGTCTAGGTCCTACGAGCAGTACTTC.

In its sample, this clonotype was seen a few times. CDR3 amino acids: CAWGDGGGSNQPQHF. Written as DNA, the CDR3 is TGTGCCTGGGGGGATGGGGGGGGAAGCAATCAGCCCCAGCATTTT. The chain recombines TRBV30 with TRBJ1-5; D is perhaps TRBD1 (5 bases). CDR1 is GTSNPN, CDR2 SVGIG, per germline (reference sequence). The length of the CDR3 is 15 residues. V lost 5 bases, J lost 1 base, and 15 bases lay in between.

This clonotype was seen more than once but under ten times. This chain links TRBV5-4 with TRBJ2-3; 9 nucleotides line up with TRBD2. The germline V gene encodes CDR1 SGHNT and CDR2 YYREEE (reference sequence). V lost 4 bases to trimming and J lost 11 bases; unmatched junction nucleotides: 11. The CDR3 spans 14 residues. CDR3 region: CASSEGRREGEQYF. For the CDR3, the DNA is TGTGCCAGCAGCGAGGGAAGGCGGGAGGGCGAGCAGTATTTT.

In this sample, this clonotype is medium-sized. The chain uses TRBV11-3 and TRBJ1-2, with D tentatively TRBD1 (5 bases). The CDR3 has 16 residues. CDR1 is SGHNT, CDR2 YENEEA, per germline. V lost 4 bases to trimming and J lost 3 bases, with 18 bases between them. The CDR3 here is CASSSGPDGSDYGYTF. CDR3 nucleotides: TGTGCCAGCAGCTCAGGGCCAGACGGGTCGGACTATGGCTACACCTTC. Variable domain in full (rest from reference TRBV11-3 and TRBJ1-2): EAGVVQSPRYKIIEKKQPVAFWCNPISGHNTLYWYLQNLGQGPELLIRYENEEAVDDSQLPKDRFSAERLKGVDSTLKIQPAELGDSAVYLCASSSGPDGSDYGYTFGSGTRLTVV.

The DNA of the CDR3 is TGTGCCAGCAGTCAGCGGACATCCTCCTATGGCTACACCTTC. Its protein is CASSQRTSSYGYTF. V is TRBV6-5 and J is TRBJ1-2; tentative D call: TRBD1 (5 bases). V was pared by 5 bases and J by 4 bases, with 14 bases between. Germline CDR1 MNHEY, CDR2 SVGAGI. CDR3 length equals 14 residues.

Details on this clonotype: With a much larger clone just one base away, this may be a read error. The V gene is TRBV5-6, the J gene TRBJ2-5; a weak D match, TRBD1 (7 bases). The CDR3 sequence is 15 residues long. Trimming shortened V by 8 bases and J by 7 bases, and 24 bases separated the two germline ends. In germline, CDR1 is SGHDT, CDR2 YYEEEE. The CDR3 coding sequence is TGTGCCAGTAGTCCGGACAGGACCTGGGGAGGGACCCAGTACTTC. Translation: CASSPDRTWGGTQYF. The full variable domain, its missing parts supplied by reference TRBV5-6 and TRBJ2-5, is DAGVTQSPTHLIKTRGQQVTLRCSPKSGHDTVSWYQQALGQGPQFIFQYYEEEERQRGNFPDRFSGHQFPNYSSELNVNALLLGDSALYLCASSPDRTWGGTQYFGPGTRLLVL.

The rearrangement uses TRBV5-6 and TRBJ1-2, with D unclear. The germline gives CDR1 SGHDT, CDR2 YYEEEE. Trimming pared 2 bases from V and 0 bases from J, leaving 5 bases between. The CDR3 sequence is 13 residues long. Here the CDR3 DNA reads TGTGCCAGCAGCTTAACGACTAACTATGGCTACACCTTC. It yields the protein CASSLTTNYGYTF.

This clonotype appeared a few times. The chain carries TRBV19 and TRBJ2-7; 11 bases are shared with TRBD2. After removal of 8 bases from V and 4 bases from J, the junction contained 10 bases not matched to a gene. The germline CDR1 and CDR2 sequences are LNHDA and SQIVND (reference sequence). This CDR3 has 15 residues. In DNA form, the CDR3 reads TGTGCCAGTGCGTCACCGGGACTAGCGGCTTACGAGCAGTACTTC. Amino acids: CASASPGLAAYEQYF. Variable domain in full (rest from reference TRBV19 and TRBJ2-7): DGGITQSPKYLFRKEGQNVTLSCEQNLNHDAMYWYRQDPGQGLRLIYYSQIVNDFQKGDIAEGYSVSREKKESFPLTVTSAQKNPTAFYLCASASPGLAAYEQYFGPGTRLTVT.

The chain employs TRBV6-2 or TRBV6-3 and TRBJ2-1; D possibly corresponds to TRBD1 (5 bases). The V gene's germline CDR1 is MNHEY and CDR2 SVGEGT. The CDR3 is 12 residues long. V lost 5 bases and J 12 bases, leaving 14 bases between the germline ends. The chain's CDR3 is CASSLQDLVQFF. DNA of the CDR3: TGTGCCAGCAGTCTACAGGATCTGGTGCAGTTCTTC.

J is TRBJ1-1 and V is TRBV10-3, with TRBD1 matching 9 bases. Germline assignment: CDR1 ENHRY and CDR2 SYGVKD. Trimming removed 4 bases from V and 4 bases from J; junction bases left unmatched: 7. The CDR3 has 15 amino acids. The CDR3 loop reads CAISGTGVGTTEAFF. DNA for the CDR3: TGTGCCATCAGTGGGACAGGGGTTGGGACCACTGAAGCTTTCTTT.